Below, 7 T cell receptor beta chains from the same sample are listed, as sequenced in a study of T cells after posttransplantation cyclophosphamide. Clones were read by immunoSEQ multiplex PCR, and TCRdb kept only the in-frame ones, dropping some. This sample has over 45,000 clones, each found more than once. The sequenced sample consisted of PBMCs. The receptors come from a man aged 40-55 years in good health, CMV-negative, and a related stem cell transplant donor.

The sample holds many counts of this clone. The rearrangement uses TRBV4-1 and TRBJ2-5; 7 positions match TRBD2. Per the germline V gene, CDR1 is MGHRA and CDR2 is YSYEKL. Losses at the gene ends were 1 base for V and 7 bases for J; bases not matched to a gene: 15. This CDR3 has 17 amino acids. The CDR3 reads CASSQGLAGDPERTQYF. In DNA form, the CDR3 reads TGCGCCAGCAGCCAAGGCTTAGCGGGTGATCCCGAGAGGACCCAGTACTTC.

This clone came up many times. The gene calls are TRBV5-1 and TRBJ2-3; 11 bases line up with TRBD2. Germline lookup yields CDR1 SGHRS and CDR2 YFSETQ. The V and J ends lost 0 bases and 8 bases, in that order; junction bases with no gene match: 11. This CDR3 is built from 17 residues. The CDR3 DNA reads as TGCGCCAGCAGCTTGGCTGACATAGCGGGAGGGCCCGGTACGCAGTATTTT. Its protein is CASSLADIAGGPGTQYF. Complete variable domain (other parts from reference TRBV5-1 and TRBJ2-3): KAGVTQTPRYLIKTRGQQVTLSCSPISGHRSVSWYQQTPGQGLQFLFEYFSETQRNKGNFPGRFSGRQFSNSRSEMNVSTLELGDSALYLCASSLADIAGGPGTQYFGPGTRLTVL.

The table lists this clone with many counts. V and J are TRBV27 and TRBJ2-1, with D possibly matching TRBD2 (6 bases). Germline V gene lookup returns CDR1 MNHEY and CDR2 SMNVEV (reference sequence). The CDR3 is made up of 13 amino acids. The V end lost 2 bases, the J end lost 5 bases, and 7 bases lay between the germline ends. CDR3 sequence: CASSLGGDNEQFF. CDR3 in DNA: TGTGCCAGCAGTTTAGGCGGGGACAATGAGCAGTTCTTC.

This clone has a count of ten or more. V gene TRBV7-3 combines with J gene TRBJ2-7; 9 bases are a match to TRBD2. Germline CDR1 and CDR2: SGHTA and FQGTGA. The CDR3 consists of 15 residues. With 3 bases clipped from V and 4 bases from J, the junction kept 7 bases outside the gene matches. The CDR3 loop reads CASSFLAGGLYEQYF. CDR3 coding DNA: TGTGCCAGCAGCTTTCTCGCGGGAGGGCTTTACGAGCAGTACTTC.

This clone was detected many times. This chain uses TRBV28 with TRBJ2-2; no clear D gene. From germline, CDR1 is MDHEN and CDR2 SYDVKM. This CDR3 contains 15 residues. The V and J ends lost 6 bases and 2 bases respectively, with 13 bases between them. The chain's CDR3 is CASSTGRLNTGELFF. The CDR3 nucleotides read TGTGCCAGCAGCACTGGCAGGCTCAACACCGGGGAGCTGTTTTTT.

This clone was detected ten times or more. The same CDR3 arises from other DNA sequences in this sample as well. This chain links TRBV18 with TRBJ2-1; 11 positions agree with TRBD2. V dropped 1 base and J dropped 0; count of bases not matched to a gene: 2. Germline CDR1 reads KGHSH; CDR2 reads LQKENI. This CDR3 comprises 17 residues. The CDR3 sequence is CASSPRLAGSSYNEQFF. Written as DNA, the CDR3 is TGTGCCAGCTCACCACGACTAGCGGGGAGCTCCTACAATGAGCAGTTCTTC.

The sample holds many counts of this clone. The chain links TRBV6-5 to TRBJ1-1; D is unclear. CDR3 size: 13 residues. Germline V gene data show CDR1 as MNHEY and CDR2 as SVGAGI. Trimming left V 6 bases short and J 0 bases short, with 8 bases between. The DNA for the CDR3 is TGTGCCAGCAGAACCCAGGTGAACACTGAAGCTTTCTTT. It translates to CASRTQVNTEAFF.